This TCR beta chain was identified during a study of Graves' ophthalmopathy and Graves' hyperthyroidism. Overall study: Over 18 months of follow-up, stable hyperthyroidism required that no ophthalmopathy appear.

Patients were left out if they had other autoimmune diseases, uncontrolled infections, pregnancy or lactation. Findings and caveats of the study: With 60% to 71% sensitivity and roughly 76% specificity, the model predicted ophthalmopathy progression. Detected in blood as well were most expanded thyroid clonotypes with frequency above 0.001.

Using RNA transcripts, the TCR beta CDR3 regions were amplified. The library came from an HTBI-primed first-round RT-PCR and a second-round multiplex PCR. TCRdb used MiXCR to reprocess the multiplex PCR reads, holding one entry per CDR3 protein. The sample has roughly 1.1 million distinct CDR3 sequences; roughly two fifths are singletons. Notes on this clonotype: Its specificity is not known. A much more abundant neighbour one base away suggests this may be a read error.

The CDR3 extends over 15 amino acids. This clonotype originated in an adult man with Graves' hyperthyroidism. This sequence joins TRBV12-3 or TRBV12-4 and TRBJ1-2; a weak D match, TRBD1 (6 bases). The sequencing input was peripheral blood or thyroid tissue (not recorded which). The CDR3 region has the DNA TGTGCCAACAGTTTATCAGGGGACGGGGCTCGAGGCTACACCTTC. Protein product: CANSLSGDGARGYTF.